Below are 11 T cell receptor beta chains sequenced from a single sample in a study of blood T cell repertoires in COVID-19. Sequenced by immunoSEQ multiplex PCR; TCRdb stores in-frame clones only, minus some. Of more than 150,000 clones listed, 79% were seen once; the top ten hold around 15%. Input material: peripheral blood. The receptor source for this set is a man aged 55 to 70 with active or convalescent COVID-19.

The DNA for the CDR3 is TGTGCCAGCAGTTCTCTAGCGGGAGTAGGCCACGAGCAGTACTTC. This encodes CASSSLAGVGHEQYF. V usage is TRBV11-2 and J usage is TRBJ2-7; TRBD2 agrees at 10 bases. The V gene's germline CDR1 is SGHAT and CDR2 FQNNGV. V was clipped by 6 bases and J by 5 bases; unmatched bases: 10. This CDR3 contains 15 residues.

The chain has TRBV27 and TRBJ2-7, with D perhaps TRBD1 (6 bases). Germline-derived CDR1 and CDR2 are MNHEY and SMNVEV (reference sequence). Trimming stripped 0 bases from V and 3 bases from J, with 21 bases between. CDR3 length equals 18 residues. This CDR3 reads CASSLSARWDTFLYEQYF. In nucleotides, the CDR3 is TGTGCCAGCAGTTTATCAGCTCGTTGGGACACGTTTCTCTACGAGCAGTACTTC.

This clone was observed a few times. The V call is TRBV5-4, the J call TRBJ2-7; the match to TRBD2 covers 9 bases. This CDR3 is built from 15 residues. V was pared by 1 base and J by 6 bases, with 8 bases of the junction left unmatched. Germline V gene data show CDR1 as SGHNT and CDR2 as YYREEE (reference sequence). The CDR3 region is CASSLKVAGDGEQYF. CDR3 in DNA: TGTGCCAGCAGCTTGAAAGTAGCGGGAGACGGCGAGCAGTACTTC. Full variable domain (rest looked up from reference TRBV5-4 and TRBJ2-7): ETGVTQSPTHLIKTRGQQVTLRCSSQSGHNTVSWYQQALGQGPQFIFQYYREEENGRGNFPPRFSGLQFPNYSSELNVNALELDDSALYLCASSLKVAGDGEQYFGPGTRLTVT.

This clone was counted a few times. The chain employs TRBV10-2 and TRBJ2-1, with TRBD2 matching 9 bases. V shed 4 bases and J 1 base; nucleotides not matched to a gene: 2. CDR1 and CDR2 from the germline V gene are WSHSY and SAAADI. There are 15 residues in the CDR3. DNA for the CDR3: TGCGCCAGCAGTGCTAGCGGGACGTCCTACAATGAGCAGTTCTTC. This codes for CASSASGTSYNEQFF.

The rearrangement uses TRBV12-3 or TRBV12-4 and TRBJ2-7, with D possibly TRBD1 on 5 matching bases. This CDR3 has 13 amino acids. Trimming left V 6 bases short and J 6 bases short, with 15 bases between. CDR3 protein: CASSLGQGFEQYF. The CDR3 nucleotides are TGTGCCAGCAGCTTGGGGCAAGGATTCGAGCAGTACTTC.

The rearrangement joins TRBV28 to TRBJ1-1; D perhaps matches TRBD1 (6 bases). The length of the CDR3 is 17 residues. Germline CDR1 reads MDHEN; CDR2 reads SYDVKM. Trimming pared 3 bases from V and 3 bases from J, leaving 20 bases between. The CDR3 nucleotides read TGTGCCAGCAGTTTCGGAGCTCCTTACAGGGTAGACACTGAAGCTTTCTTT. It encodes CASSFGAPYRVDTEAFF.

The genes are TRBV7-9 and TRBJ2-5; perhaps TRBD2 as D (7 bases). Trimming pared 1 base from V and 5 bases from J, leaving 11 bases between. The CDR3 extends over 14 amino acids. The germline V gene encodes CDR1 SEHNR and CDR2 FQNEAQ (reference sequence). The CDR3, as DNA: TGTGCCAGCAGCTTAGTAGGGGGAGGGGAGACCCAGTACTTC. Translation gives CASSLVGGGETQYF.

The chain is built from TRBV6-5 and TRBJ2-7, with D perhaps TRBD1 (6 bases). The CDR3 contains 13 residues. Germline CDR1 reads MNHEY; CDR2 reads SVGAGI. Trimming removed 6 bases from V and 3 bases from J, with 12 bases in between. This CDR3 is CASRWDTNYEQYF. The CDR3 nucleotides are TGTGCCAGCAGGTGGGACACCAACTACGAGCAGTACTTC.

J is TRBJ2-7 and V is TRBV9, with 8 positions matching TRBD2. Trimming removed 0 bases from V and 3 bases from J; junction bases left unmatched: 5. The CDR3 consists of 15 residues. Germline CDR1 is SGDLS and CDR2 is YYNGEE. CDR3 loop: CASSVGAGAGYEQYF. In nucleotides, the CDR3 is TGTGCCAGCAGCGTAGGAGCGGGAGCGGGCTACGAGCAGTACTTC.

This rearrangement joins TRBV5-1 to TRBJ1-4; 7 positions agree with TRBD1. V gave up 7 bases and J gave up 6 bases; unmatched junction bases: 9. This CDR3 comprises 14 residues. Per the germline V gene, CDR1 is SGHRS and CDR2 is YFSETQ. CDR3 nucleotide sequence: TGCGCCAGCGGCACGGGACAGTTTGATGAAAAACTGTTTTTT. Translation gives CASGTGQFDEKLFF.

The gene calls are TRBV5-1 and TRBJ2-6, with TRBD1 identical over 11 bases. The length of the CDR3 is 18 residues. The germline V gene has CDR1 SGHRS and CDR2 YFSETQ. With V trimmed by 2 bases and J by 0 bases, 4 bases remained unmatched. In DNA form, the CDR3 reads TGCGCCAGCAGCTTAGGACAGGGGGCTCCCTCTGGGGCCAACGTCCTGACTTTC. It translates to CASSLGQGAPSGANVLTF.